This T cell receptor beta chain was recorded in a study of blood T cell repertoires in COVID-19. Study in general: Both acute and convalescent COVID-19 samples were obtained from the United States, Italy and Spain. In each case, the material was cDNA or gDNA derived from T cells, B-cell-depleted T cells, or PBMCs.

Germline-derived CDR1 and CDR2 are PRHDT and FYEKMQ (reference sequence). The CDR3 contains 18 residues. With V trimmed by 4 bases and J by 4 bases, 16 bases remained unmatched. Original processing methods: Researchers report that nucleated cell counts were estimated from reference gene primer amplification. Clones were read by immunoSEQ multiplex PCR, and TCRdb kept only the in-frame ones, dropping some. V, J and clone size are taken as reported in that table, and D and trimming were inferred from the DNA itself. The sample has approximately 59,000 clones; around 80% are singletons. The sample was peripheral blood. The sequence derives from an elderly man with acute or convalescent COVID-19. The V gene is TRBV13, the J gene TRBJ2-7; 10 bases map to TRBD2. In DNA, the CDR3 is TGTGCCAGCAGCTCAACAGGGCGGTTTGGAGCGGGAGGGTACGAGCAGTACTTC. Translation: CASSSTGRFGAGGYEQYF.